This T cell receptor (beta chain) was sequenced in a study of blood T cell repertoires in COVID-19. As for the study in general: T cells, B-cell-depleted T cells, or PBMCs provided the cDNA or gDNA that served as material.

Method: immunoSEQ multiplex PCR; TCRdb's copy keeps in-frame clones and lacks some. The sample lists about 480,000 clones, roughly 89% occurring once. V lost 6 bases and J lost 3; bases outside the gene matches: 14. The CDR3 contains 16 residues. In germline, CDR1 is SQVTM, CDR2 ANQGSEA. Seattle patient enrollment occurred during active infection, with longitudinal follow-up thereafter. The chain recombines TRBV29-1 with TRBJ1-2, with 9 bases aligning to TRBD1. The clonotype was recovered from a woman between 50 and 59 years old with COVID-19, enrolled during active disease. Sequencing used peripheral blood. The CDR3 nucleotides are TGCAGCGTCTCGCCGGGGACAGGGATTAGTGACTATGGCTACACCTTC. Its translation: CSVSPGTGISDYGYTF.